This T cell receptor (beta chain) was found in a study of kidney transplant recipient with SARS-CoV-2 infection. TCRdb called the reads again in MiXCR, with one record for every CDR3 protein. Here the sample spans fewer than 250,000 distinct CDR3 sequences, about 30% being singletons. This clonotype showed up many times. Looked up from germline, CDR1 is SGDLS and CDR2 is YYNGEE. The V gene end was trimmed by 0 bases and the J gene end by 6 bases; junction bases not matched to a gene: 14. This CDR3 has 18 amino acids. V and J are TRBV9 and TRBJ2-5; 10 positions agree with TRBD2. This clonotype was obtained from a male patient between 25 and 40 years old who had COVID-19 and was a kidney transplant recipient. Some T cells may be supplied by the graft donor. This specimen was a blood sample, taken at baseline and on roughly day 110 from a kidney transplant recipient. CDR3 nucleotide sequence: TGTGCCAGCAGCGTAGATGGGACTAGCGCCTTCGGGGGCCAGACCCAGTACTTC. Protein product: CASSVDGTSAFGGQTQYF.